The 30 T cell receptor beta chains below were found in one sample sequenced in a study of T-cell memory formation after mild COVID-19. One entry per CDR3 protein, called by TCRdb with MiXCR from the 5' RACE reads. The sample includes 90,000 to 120,000 distinct CDR3 sequences, roughly 14% of them seen just once. The source material was PBMCs or a T cell subset sorted from them (not recorded which). The receptors were sampled from a man aged 18 to 30 who had mild COVID-19 (a few samples of this study predate the infection). Cell type and time point are not known.

In nucleotides, the CDR3 is TGCGCCAGCAGCACCGAACAGGGACGCGAGCAGTACTTC. The encoded protein is CASSTEQGREQYF. The V and J genes are TRBV5-1 and TRBJ2-7; D perhaps matches TRBD1 (6 bases). Germline V gene sequence: CDR1 SGHRS, CDR2 YFSETQ. Trimming pared 4 bases from V and 6 bases from J, leaving 14 bases between. The CDR3 contains 13 residues.

This clonotype was found a few times. The rearrangement links TRBV5-1 to TRBJ2-1; D perhaps matches TRBD1 (5 bases). CDR3 size: 15 residues. The V end was cut by 2 bases, the J end by 4 bases, with 13 bases between. Germline V CDR1 and CDR2: SGHRS, YFSETQ. The CDR3 spells CASSLEVSGYNEQFF. Here the CDR3 DNA reads TGCGCCAGCAGCTTAGAGGTGTCAGGGTACAATGAGCAGTTCTTC.

The V call is TRBV24-1, the J call TRBJ2-1; 9 bases line up with TRBD1. The germline CDR1 and CDR2 sequences are KGHDR and SFDVKD. The CDR3 is made up of 13 amino acids. V was clipped by 7 bases and J by 4 bases; unmatched bases: 1. CDR3 sequence reads: CATRGTGYNEQFF. The CDR3, as DNA: TGTGCCACCAGGGGGACAGGGTACAATGAGCAGTTCTTC.

This clonotype was recorded a few times. The chain's CDR3 is CASSQDRGIQETQYF. DNA of the CDR3: TGCGCCAGCAGCCAGGACAGGGGTATACAAGAGACCCAGTACTTC. This chain joins TRBV4-1 and TRBJ2-5, with TRBD1 matching over 9 bases. Germline V lookup: CDR1 MGHRA, CDR2 YSYEKL. The trim removed 3 bases at V and 2 bases at J, leaving 4 bases unmatched. The CDR3 is 15 residues long.

The genes are TRBV29-1 and TRBJ2-1, with D unclear. The CDR3 is 10 amino acids. V lost 6 bases and J lost 5, with 5 bases in between. Germline V lookup: CDR1 SQVTM, CDR2 ANQGSEA. CDR3: CSVTHNEQFF. For the CDR3, the DNA is TGCAGCGTCACCCACAATGAGCAGTTCTTC.

In its sample, this clonotype was seen a few times. V is TRBV12-3 or TRBV12-4 and J is TRBJ2-7, with D perhaps matching TRBD2 (6 bases). CDR3 length equals 13 residues. V shed 5 bases and J shed 3 bases, with 11 bases lying between them. The CDR3 sequence: CASSVPGGYEQYF. Written as DNA, the CDR3 is TGTGCCAGCAGTGTGCCCGGGGGCTACGAGCAGTACTTC.

The chain is built from TRBV19 and TRBJ1-1; a possible D gene is TRBD1 (5 bases). Germline lookup yields CDR1 LNHDA and CDR2 SQIVND (reference sequence). The V end was cut by 6 bases, the J end by 0 bases, with 11 bases between. This CDR3 comprises 14 residues. CDR3 nucleotide sequence: TGTGCCAGTAGCCGGGGGACTATGAACACTGAAGCTTTCTTT. It encodes CASSRGTMNTEAFF.

The rearrangement joins TRBV6-5 to TRBJ1-4; D unclear. Trimming removed 3 bases from V and 5 bases from J, with 13 bases in between. This CDR3 spans 15 amino acids. CDR1 MNHEY and CDR2 SVGAGI come from the germline V gene. CDR3 amino acids: CASSYTSGQNEKLFF. The CDR3 DNA is TGTGCCAGCAGTTATACGTCCGGTCAAAATGAAAAACTGTTTTTT.

This clonotype has only a few counts. The chain uses TRBV20-1 and TRBJ1-2; possibly TRBD1 for D (5 bases). Germline CDR1 DFQATT, CDR2 SNEGSKA (reference sequence). V was shortened by 3 bases and J by 1 base, with 12 bases between the two germline ends. The CDR3 totals 14 residues. The CDR3 nucleotides read TGCAGTGCTAGTTCCCCAGGACATAACTATGGCTACACCTTC. Protein sequence: CSASSPGHNYGYTF.

This CDR3 reads CASSVLGGPLGTQYF. The DNA for the CDR3 is TGTGCCAGCAGCGTACTCGGGGGGCCTTTAGGGACCCAGTACTTC. The gene calls are TRBV9 and TRBJ2-5; a possible D gene is TRBD2 (7 bases). V lost 1 base to trimming and J lost 7 bases, with 17 bases between them. The CDR3 spans 15 residues. Germline V gene data show CDR1 as SGDLS and CDR2 as YYNGEE.

The genes are TRBV7-9 and TRBJ2-3; no reliable D call. This CDR3 has 16 amino acids. Germline CDR1 SEHNR, CDR2 FQNEAQ (reference sequence). Trimming removed 6 bases from V and 0 bases from J, with 16 bases in between. The CDR3 DNA is TGTGCCAGCAGATCAGCCTTAGCACCTAGCACAGATACGCAGTATTTT. Its translation: CASRSALAPSTDTQYF.

This chain connects TRBV27 to TRBJ1-5; 12 bases map to TRBD1. This CDR3 contains 15 residues. With 5 bases clipped from V and 7 bases from J, the junction kept 6 bases outside the gene matches. Germline V CDR1 and CDR2: MNHEY, SMNVEV (reference sequence). DNA of the CDR3: TGTGCCAGCAGTCTCGGGACAGGGGGCGGGCAGCCCCAGCATTTT. It is translated as CASSLGTGGGQPQHF.

The V call is TRBV6-5, the J call TRBJ2-1; 7 bases are shared with TRBD1. The germline gives CDR1 MNHEY, CDR2 SVGAGI. This CDR3 is built from 21 residues. After removal of 0 bases from V and 8 bases from J, the junction contained 25 bases not matched to a gene. Here the CDR3 reads CASSYSFPNETGPPVTDEQFF. Written as DNA, the CDR3 is TGTGCCAGCAGTTACTCTTTTCCCAATGAGACAGGGCCCCCCGTCACGGATGAGCAGTTCTTC.

This clonotype was recorded a few times. The CDR3 reads CASSLARAGDTEAFF. The CDR3 DNA is TGCGCCAGCAGCTTGGCCCGGGCTGGGGACACTGAAGCTTTCTTT. This sequence joins TRBV5-1 and TRBJ1-1; D is ambiguous. Germline V CDR1 and CDR2: SGHRS, YFSETQ. The CDR3 consists of 15 residues. Trimming pared 0 bases from V and 3 bases from J, leaving 12 bases between.

J is TRBJ2-6 and V is TRBV4-2; D not resolved. Trimming shortened V by 2 bases and J by 1 base, and 9 bases separated the two germline ends. CDR3 length: 16 residues. Germline-derived CDR1 and CDR2 are LGHNA and YNFKEQ. The CDR3 DNA is TGTGCCAGCAGCCAAAGATCTGTATCTGGGGCCAACGTCCTGACTTTC. Protein sequence: CASSQRSVSGANVLTF.

V and J are TRBV12-3 or TRBV12-4 and TRBJ2-7; 7 bases align to TRBD1. Trimming cost V 3 bases and J 4 bases; bases outside gene matches: 9. CDR3 length equals 15 residues. The CDR3 spells CASSLHLTGRYEQYF. The CDR3 bases are TGTGCCAGCAGTTTGCATTTGACAGGGCGATACGAGCAGTACTTC.

J is TRBJ2-1 and V is TRBV4-1; weak D call: TRBD2 (6 bases). V was shortened by 1 base and J by 4 bases, with 8 bases between the two germline ends. The CDR3 extends over 14 amino acids. Looked up from germline, CDR1 is MGHRA and CDR2 is YSYEKL. CDR3 loop: CASSQALAYNEQFF. The CDR3 region has the DNA TGCGCCAGCAGCCAAGCCCTAGCGTACAATGAGCAGTTCTTC.

As DNA, the CDR3 is TGTGCCAGTAGTACAATCCTCAGGGGAGGCACCGGGGAGCTGTTTTTT. Translating gives CASSTILRGGTGELFF. The genes are TRBV19 and TRBJ2-2, with D perhaps being TRBD1 or TRBD2 (6 bases each). The CDR3 has 16 residues. Germline V gives CDR1 LNHDA, CDR2 SQIVND (reference sequence). Trimming removed 4 bases at V and 4 bases at J, with 16 bases between. Filled out from reference TRBV19 and TRBJ2-2, the complete variable domain reads DGGITQSPKYLFRKEGQNVTLSCEQNLNHDAMYWYRQDPGQGLRLIYYSQIVNDFQKGDIAEGYSVSREKKESFPLTVTSAQKNPTAFYLCASSTILRGGTGELFFGEGSRLTVL.

This clonotype was observed a handful of times. The genes are TRBV2 and TRBJ2-7, with 8 bases fitting TRBD1. CDR1 SNHLY and CDR2 FYNNEI come from the germline V gene. The J segment lost 3 bases and the V segment lost 7 bases, leaving 8 bases of the junction unmatched. This CDR3 has 14 amino acids. In DNA form, the CDR3 reads TGTGCCAGCACCTCCGGACAGGGAGTCTACGAGCAGTACGTC. This encodes CASTSGQGVYEQYV.

A few counts support this clonotype. V and J are TRBV11-2 and TRBJ2-1, with D perhaps matching TRBD2 (6 bases). Germline loops: CDR1 SGHAT, CDR2 FQNNGV. Trimming took off 7 bases at V and 4 bases at J, with 8 bases between the two ends. This CDR3 region has 12 residues. The chain's CDR3 is CASTGTYNEQFF. CDR3 nucleotides: TGTGCCAGCACAGGGACTTACAATGAGCAGTTCTTC.

In its sample, this clonotype was seen a few times. CDR3 region: CASSYNRQGGTDTQYF. The CDR3 DNA reads as TGTGCCAGCAGCTATAATCGACAGGGAGGCACAGATACGCAGTATTTT. This sequence joins TRBV11-2 and TRBJ2-3, with 7 bases matching TRBD1. The CDR3 contains 16 residues. V lost 4 bases, J lost 1 base, and 8 bases stayed unmatched. Germline V CDR1 and CDR2: SGHAT, FQNNGV.

The chain recombines TRBV7-8 with TRBJ1-5, with D possibly matching TRBD1 (5 bases). Trimming removed 5 bases from V and 3 bases from J, with 14 bases in between. This CDR3 region has 15 residues. CDR1 SGHVS and CDR2 FQNEAQ come from the germline V gene. CDR3 bases: TGTGCCAGCAGCCCCCCTGGAGGGGTCAATCAGCCCCAGCATTTT. Residues: CASSPPGGVNQPQHF.

The sample holds many counts of this clonotype. The chain couples TRBV29-1 to TRBJ2-5; no firm D call. CDR1 is SQVTM and CDR2 is ANQGSEA in the germline V gene. The CDR3 has 13 amino acids. Trimming shortened V by 0 bases and J by 1 base, and 6 bases separated the two germline ends. CDR3 DNA: TGCAGCGTTGAAGAGGACCTCCAAGAGACCCAGTACTTC. It yields the protein CSVEEDLQETQYF. The full variable domain, rest sourced from reference TRBV29-1 and TRBJ2-5, is SAVISQKPSRDICQRGTSLTIQCQVDSQVTMMFWYRQQPGQSLTLIATANQGSEATYESGFVIDKFPISRPNLTFSTLTVSNMSPEDSSIYLCSVEEDLQETQYFGPGTRLLVL.

J is TRBJ2-3 and V is TRBV27; D not certain. V lost 5 bases, J lost 6 bases, and 15 bases lay in between. The CDR3 extends over 14 amino acids. The germline gives CDR1 MNHEY, CDR2 SMNVEV (reference sequence). The CDR3 loop is CASSLSLNSDTQYF. The DNA for the CDR3 is TGTGCCAGCAGTCTCTCCCTTAACTCGGATACGCAGTATTTT.

This clonotype was counted between two and nine times. V and J are TRBV7-9 and TRBJ2-5; 7 positions match TRBD2. Germline-derived CDR1 and CDR2 are SEHNR and FQNEAQ (reference sequence). The ends lost 2 bases at V and 2 bases at J; junction bases unmatched: 2. This CDR3 contains 14 residues. CDR3 DNA sequence: TGTGCCAGCAGCTTAACGGGGGGTCAAGAGACCCAGTACTTC. Protein: CASSLTGGQETQYF.

The sample holds a few counts of this clonotype. The rearrangement joins TRBV5-6 to TRBJ1-5; D call uncertain. This CDR3 has 14 residues. The V gene's germline CDR1 is SGHDT and CDR2 YYEEEE. Trimming removed 1 base from V and 4 bases from J, with 9 bases in between. In DNA, the CDR3 is TGTGCCAGCAGCTTGAAGGCAGCTAATCAGCCCCAGCATTTT. As protein: CASSLKAANQPQHF. Together with reference TRBV5-6 and TRBJ1-5, the CDR3 gives the full variable domain: DAGVTQSPTHLIKTRGQQVTLRCSPKSGHDTVSWYQQALGQGPQFIFQYYEEEERQRGNFPDRFSGHQFPNYSSELNVNALLLGDSALYLCASSLKAANQPQHFGDGTRLSIL.

The chain employs TRBV7-9 and TRBJ1-1; D gene ambiguous. The V gene lost 2 bases and the J gene lost 0 bases, with 13 bases spanning the gap. Germline lookup yields CDR1 SEHNR and CDR2 FQNEAQ (reference sequence). The CDR3 totals 16 residues. CDR3 amino acids: CASSLSPAGLNTEAFF. For the CDR3, the DNA is TGTGCCAGCAGCTTAAGCCCCGCAGGACTGAACACTGAAGCTTTCTTT.

This clonotype was counted ten times or more. This chain links TRBV2 with TRBJ2-5; TRBD2 matches at 10 bases. The J segment lost 1 base and the V segment lost 1 base, leaving 3 bases of the junction unmatched. The germline CDR1 and CDR2 sequences are SNHLY and FYNNEI. CDR3 length: 16 residues. CDR3 loop: CASSEVLAGAQETQYF. CDR3 bases: TGTGCCAGCAGTGAAGTTCTAGCGGGGGCCCAAGAGACCCAGTACTTC. The variable domain in full, with the rest retrieved from reference TRBV2 and TRBJ2-5, is EPEVTQTPSHQVTQMGQEVILRCVPISNHLYFYWYRQILGQKVEFLVSFYNNEISEKSEIFDDQFSVERPDGSNFTLKIRSTKLEDSAMYFCASSEVLAGAQETQYFGPGTRLLVL.

This clonotype was counted a few times. This chain joins TRBV7-8 and TRBJ2-1; TRBD2 might be the D (7 bases). Germline V gene lookup returns CDR1 SGHVS and CDR2 FQNEAQ. Trimming cost V 5 bases and J 12 bases, with 26 bases left between them. The CDR3 extends over 16 amino acids. This CDR3 reads CASSPWTRGPVFGQFF. In nucleotides, the CDR3 is TGTGCCAGCAGCCCATGGACGCGGGGGCCGGTTTTTGGGCAGTTCTTC.

This sequence joins TRBV7-9 and TRBJ1-6; no firm D call. Looked up from germline, CDR1 is SEHNR and CDR2 is FQNEAQ (reference sequence). The length of the CDR3 is 12 residues. V gave up 7 bases and J gave up 5 bases, with 6 bases separating them. CDR3 DNA sequence: TGTGCCAGCACCGGGGATAATTCACCCCTCCACTTT. This translates into CASTGDNSPLHF. Combining the CDR3 with reference TRBV7-9 and TRBJ1-6 gives the whole variable domain DTGVSQNPRHKITKRGQNVTFRCDPISEHNRLYWYRQTLGQGPEFLTYFQNEAQLEKSRLLSDRFSAERPKGSFSTLEIQRTEQGDSAMYLCASTGDNSPLHFGNGTRLTVT.